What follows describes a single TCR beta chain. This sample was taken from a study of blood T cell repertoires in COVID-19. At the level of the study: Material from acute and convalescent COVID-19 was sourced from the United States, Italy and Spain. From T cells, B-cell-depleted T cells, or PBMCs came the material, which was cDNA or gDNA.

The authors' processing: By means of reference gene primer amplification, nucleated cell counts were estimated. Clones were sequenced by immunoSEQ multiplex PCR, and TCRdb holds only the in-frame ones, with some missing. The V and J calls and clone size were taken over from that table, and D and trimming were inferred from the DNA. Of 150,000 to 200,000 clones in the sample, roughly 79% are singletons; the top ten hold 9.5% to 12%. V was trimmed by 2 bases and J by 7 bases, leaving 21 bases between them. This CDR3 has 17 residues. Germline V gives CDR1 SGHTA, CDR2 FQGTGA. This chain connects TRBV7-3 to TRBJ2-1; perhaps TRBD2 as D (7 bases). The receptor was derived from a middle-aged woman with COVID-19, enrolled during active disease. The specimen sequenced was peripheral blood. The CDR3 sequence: CASSLPPRGAPFNEQFF. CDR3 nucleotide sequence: TGTGCCAGCAGCTTACCACCCCGGGGGGCCCCCTTTAATGAGCAGTTCTTC.